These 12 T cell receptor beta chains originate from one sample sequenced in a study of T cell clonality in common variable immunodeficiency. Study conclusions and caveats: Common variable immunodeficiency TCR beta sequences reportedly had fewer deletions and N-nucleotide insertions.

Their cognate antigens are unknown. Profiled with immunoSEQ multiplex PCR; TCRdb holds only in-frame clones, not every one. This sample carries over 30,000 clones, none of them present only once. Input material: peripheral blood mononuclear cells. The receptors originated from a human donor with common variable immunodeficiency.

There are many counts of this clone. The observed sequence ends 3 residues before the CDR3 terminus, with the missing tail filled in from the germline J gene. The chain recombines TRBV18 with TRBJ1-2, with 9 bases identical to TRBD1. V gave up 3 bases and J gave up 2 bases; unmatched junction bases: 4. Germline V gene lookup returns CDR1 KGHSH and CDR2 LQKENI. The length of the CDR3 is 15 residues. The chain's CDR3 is CASSPGTGTNYGYTF. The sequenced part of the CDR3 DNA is TGTGCCAGCTCACCTGGGACAGGGACCAACTATGGC.

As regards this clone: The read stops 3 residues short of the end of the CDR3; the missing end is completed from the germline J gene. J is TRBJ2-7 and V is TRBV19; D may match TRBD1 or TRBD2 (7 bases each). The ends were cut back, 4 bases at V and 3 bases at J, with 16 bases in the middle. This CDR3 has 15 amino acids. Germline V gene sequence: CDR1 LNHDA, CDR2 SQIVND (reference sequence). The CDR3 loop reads CASSTTGREYYEQYF. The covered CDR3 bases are TGTGCCAGTAGTACGACAGGGAGGGAGTACTACGAG.

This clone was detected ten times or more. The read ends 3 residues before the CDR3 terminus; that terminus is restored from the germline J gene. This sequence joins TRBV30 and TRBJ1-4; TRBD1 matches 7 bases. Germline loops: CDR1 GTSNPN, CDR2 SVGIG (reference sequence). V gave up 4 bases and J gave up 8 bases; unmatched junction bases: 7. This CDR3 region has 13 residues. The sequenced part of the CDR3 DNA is TGTGCCTGGACTACAGGGGTTGACGAAAAA. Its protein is CAWTTGVDEK. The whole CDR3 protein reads CAWTTGVDEKLFF. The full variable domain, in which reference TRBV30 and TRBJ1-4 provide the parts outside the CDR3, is SQTIHQWPATLVQPVGSPLSLECTVEGTSNPNLYWYRQAAGRGLQLLFYSVGIGQISSEVPQNLSASRPQDRQFILSSKKLLLSDSGFYLCAWTTGVDEKLFFGSGTQLSVL.

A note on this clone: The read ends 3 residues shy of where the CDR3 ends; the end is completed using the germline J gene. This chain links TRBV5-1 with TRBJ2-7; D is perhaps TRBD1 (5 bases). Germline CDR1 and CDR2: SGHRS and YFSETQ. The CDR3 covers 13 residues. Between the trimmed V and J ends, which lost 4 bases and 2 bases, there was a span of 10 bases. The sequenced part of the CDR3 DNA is TGCGCCAGCAGCCCAACAGGAGCCTACGAG. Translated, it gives CASSPTGAYE. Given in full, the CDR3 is CASSPTGAYEQYF.

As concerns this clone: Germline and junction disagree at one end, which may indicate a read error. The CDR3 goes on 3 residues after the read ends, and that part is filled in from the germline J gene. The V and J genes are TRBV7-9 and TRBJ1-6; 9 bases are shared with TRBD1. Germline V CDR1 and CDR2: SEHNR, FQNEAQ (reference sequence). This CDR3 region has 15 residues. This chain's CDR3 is CVSSIRDRARSPLHF. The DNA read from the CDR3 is TGTGTCAGCAGCATACGGGACAGGGCTCGGTCACCC.

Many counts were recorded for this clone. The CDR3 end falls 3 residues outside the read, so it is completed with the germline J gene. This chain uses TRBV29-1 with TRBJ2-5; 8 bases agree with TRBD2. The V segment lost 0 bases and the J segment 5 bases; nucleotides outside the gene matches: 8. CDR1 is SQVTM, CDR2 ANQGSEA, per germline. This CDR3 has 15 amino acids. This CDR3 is CSVEDTSGRWETQYF. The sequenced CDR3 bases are TGCAGCGTTGAAGATACGAGCGGGAGATGGGAGACC.

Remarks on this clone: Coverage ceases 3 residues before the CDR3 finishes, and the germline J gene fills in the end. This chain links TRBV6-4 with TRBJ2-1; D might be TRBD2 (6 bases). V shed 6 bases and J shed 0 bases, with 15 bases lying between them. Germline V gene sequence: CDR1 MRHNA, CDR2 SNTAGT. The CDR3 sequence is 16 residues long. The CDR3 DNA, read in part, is TGTGCCAGCAGCCCTGTGGAGGGGTTCTCCTACAATGAG. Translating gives CASSPVEGFSYNE. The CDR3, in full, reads CASSPVEGFSYNEQFF.

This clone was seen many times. Incomplete CDR3 DNA: TGTGCCAGCTCACCACGGGCCAGGGGTTATGAA. Translation: CASSPRARGYE. The entire CDR3 sequence reads CASSPRARGYEAFF. The chain carries TRBV18 and TRBJ1-1; D may be TRBD1 (6 bases). The read comes to an end 3 residues before the CDR3 does, leaving the germline J gene to fill in the end. The V and J ends lost 1 base and 7 bases respectively, with 13 bases between them. From germline, CDR1 is KGHSH and CDR2 LQKENI. The length of the CDR3 is 14 residues.

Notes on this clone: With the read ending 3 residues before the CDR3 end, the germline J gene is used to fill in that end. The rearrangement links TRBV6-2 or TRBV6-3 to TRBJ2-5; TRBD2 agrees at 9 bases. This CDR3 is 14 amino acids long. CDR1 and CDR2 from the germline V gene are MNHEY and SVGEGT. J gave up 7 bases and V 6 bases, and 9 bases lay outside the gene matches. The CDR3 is CASRRIAGAGTQYF. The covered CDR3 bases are TGTGCCAGCAGGCGTATAGCGGGAGCTGGGACC.

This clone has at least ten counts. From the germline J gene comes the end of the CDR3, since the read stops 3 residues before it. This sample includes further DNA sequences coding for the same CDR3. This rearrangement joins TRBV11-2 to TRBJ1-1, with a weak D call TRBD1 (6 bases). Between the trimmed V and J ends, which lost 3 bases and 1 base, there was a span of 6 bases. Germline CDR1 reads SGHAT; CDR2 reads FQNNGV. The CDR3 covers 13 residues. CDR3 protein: CASSLDRNTEAFF. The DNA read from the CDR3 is TGTGCCAGCAGCTTGGACAGGAACACTGAA.

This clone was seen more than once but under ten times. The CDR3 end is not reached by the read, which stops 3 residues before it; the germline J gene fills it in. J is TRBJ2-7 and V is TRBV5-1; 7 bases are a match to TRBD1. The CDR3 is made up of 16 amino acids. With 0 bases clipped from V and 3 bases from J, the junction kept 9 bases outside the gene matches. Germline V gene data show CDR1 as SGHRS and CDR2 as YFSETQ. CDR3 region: CASSLGLQGIRYEQYF. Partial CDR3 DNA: TGCGCCAGCAGCTTGGGGCTACAGGGGATCCGCTACGAG.

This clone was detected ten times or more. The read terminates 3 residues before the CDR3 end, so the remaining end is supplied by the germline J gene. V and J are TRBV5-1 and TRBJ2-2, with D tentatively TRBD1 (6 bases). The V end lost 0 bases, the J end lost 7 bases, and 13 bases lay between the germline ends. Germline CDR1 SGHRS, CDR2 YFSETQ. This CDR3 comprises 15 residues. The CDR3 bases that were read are TGCGCCAGCAGCTTGGCCGAAGGGGGTATCGGGGAG. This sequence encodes CASSLAEGGIGE. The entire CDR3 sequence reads CASSLAEGGIGELFF.